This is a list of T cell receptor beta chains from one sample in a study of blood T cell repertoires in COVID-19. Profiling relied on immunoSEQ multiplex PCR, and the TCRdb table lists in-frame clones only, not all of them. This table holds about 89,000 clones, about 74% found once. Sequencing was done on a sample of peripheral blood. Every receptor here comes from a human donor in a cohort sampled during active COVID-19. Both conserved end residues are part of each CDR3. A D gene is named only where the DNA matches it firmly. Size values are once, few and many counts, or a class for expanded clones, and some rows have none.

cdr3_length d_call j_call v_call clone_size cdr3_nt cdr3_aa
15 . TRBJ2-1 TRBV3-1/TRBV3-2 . TGTGCCAGCAGCCAAGCGGGTCCCTCCTACAATGAGCAGTTCTTC CASSQAGPSYNEQFF
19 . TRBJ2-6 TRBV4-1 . TGCGCCAGCAGCCAAGATCTGGACAGCCTACAAGCTGGGGCCAACGTCCTGACTTTC CASSQDLDSLQAGANVLTF
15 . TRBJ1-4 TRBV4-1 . TGCGCCAGCAGCCAAGGTTACAGCCTTAATGAAAAACTGTTTTTT CASSQGYSLNEKLFF
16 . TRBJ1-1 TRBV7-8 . TGTGCCAGCAGCTTAACTCCGGGACACATGAACACTGAAGCTTTCTTT CASSLTPGHMNTEAFF
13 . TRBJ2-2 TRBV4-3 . TGCGCCAGCAGCCCTTCGAACACCGGGGAGCTGTTTTTT CASSPSNTGELFF
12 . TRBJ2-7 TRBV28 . TGTGCCAGCAGTTTGATCGGCTACGAGCAGTACTTC CASSLIGYEQYF
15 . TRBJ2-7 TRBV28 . TGTGCCAGCAGTCAAGGATCCGGGGGCTCCTACGAGCAGTACTTC CASSQGSGGSYEQYF
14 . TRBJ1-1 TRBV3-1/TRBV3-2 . TGTGCCAGCAGCTCCAGGACTTCGTGGACTGAAGCTTTCTTT CASSSRTSWTEAFF
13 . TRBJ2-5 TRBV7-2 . TGTGCCAGCAGCCCTCCCGGCCGCGGGACCCAGTACTTC CASSPPGRGTQYF
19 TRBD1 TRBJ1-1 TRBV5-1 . TGCGCCAGCAGCTTGGGAGGGGGCGTGGAGTTTTTGGTGAACACTGAAGCTTTCTTT CASSLGGGVEFLVNTEAFF
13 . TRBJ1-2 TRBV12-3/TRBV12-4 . TGTGCCAGCAGTTTAGCCCCCATAGTAGGCTACACCTTC CASSLAPIVGYTF
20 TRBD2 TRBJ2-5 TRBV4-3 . TGCGCCAGCAGCCAAGATTGGCCCCGTGGCGTGGCTAGCGGGAGTGAGACCCAGTACTTC CASSQDWPRGVASGSETQYF
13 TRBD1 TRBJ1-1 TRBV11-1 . TGTGCCAGCAGCACGACAGGGAGCACTGAAGCTTTCTTT CASSTTGSTEAFF
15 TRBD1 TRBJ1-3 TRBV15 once TGTGCCACCAGCCAGGACAGGGGAAGTGGAAACACCATATATTTT CATSQDRGSGNTIYF
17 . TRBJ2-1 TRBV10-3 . TGTGCCATCAGTGACCCGGCCGGGACACGACTCTACAATGAGCAGTTCTTC CAISDPAGTRLYNEQFF
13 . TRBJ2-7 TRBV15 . TGTGCCACCAGCAGGGGACTGAACTACGAGCAGTACTTC CATSRGLNYEQYF
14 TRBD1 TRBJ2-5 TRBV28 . TGTGCCAGCAGGCGACAGGGGACCTTAAAGACCCAGTACTTC CASRRQGTLKTQYF
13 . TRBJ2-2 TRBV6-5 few TGTGCCAGCACTAAAGGGGCGGTCGGGGAGCTGTTTTTT CASTKGAVGELFF
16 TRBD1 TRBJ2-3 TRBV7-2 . TGTGCCAGCATCCTACAGGGGCGGACTAGCACAGATACGCAGTATTTT CASILQGRTSTDTQYF
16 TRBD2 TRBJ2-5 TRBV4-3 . TGCGCCAGCAGCCAAGGGGGACTAGCGGAACAAGAGACCCAGTACTTC CASSQGGLAEQETQYF
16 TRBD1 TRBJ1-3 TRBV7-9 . TGTGCCAGCAGCTTAGCGGGACAGGCCTCTGGAAACACCATATATTTT CASSLAGQASGNTIYF
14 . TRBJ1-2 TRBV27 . TGTGCCAGCAGTTTATCGAGGGGGAACTATGGCTACACCTTC CASSLSRGNYGYTF
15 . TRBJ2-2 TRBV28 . TGTGCCAGCAGTTTATCGCAGGGTTGGGCCGGGGAGCTGTTTTTT CASSLSQGWAGELFF
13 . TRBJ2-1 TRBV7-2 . TGTGCCAGCAGCAAAGGGACTCACCCGCGAAAGTTCTTC CASSKGTHPRKFF
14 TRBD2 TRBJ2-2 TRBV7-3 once TGTGCCAGCAGCTTAGGGGGAGGGGCCGGGGAGCTGTTTTTT CASSLGGGAGELFF
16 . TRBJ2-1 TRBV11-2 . TGTGCCAGCAGCCACCTGGGGGGGCAGGGAATCAATGAGCAGTTCTTC CASSHLGGQGINEQFF
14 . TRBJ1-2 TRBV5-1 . TGCGCCAGCAGCCCTTGGGGGGGCGGCTATGGCTACACCTTC CASSPWGGGYGYTF
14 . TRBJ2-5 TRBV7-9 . TGTGCCAGCAGCCACCCGGGTTACCAAGAGACCCAGTACTTC CASSHPGYQETQYF
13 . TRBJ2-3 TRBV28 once TGTGCCAGCAGTCTATATATCACAGATACGCAGTATTTT CASSLYITDTQYF
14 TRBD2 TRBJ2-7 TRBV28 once TGTGCCAGCAGTTTATGGGGCGGGAGGTACGAGCAGTACTTC CASSLWGGRYEQYF
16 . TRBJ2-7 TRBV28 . TGTGCCAGCAGTTTTGACCTTTCAGGGATACCCTACGAGCAGTACTTC CASSFDLSGIPYEQYF
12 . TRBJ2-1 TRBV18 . TGTGCCAGCTCCGAAGAGATCCATGAGCAGTTCTTC CASSEEIHEQFF
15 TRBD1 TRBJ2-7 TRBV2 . TGTGCCAGCAGTCGGGACAGGGGCGTCTACTACGAGCAGTACTTC CASSRDRGVYYEQYF
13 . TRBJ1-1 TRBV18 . TGTGCCAGCTCACCCGACCCCCGGGGATGGGCTTTCTTT CASSPDPRGWAFF
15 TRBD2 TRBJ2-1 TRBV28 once TGTGCCAGCAGTGGGACTAGCGGGAGAATCGATGAGCAGTTCTTC CASSGTSGRIDEQFF
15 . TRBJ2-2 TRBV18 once TGTGCCAGCTCGCGGGGACAGTCGAACACCGGGGAGCTGTTTTTT CASSRGQSNTGELFF
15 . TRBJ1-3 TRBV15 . TGTGCCACCAGCAGATTTCGACTCTCTGGAAACACCATATATTTT CATSRFRLSGNTIYF
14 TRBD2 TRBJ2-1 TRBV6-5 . TGTGCAGCTTCTGACGGACTAGCGGACAATGAGCAGTTCTTC CAASDGLADNEQFF
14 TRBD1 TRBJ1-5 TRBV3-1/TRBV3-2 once TGTGCCAGCTCGCGGGACAGGGTCAATCAGCCCCAGCATTTT CASSRDRVNQPQHF
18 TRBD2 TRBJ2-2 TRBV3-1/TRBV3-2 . TGTGCCAGCAGCCAGACTAGCGGGAGGGCCCATGGGACCGGGGAGCTGTTTTTT CASSQTSGRAHGTGELFF
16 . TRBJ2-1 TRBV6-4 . TGTGCCAGCAGTGACTTTTTCTCCAGGGGCCCTAGTGAGCAGTTCTTC CASSDFFSRGPSEQFF
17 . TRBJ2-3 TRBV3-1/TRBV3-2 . TGTGCCAGCAGCCAAGAGTTATGGCTGACTAGCACAGATACGCAGTATTTT CASSQELWLTSTDTQYF
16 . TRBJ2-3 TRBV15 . TGTGCCACCAGCAGAGATCCCCCGGGGAGCACAGATACGCAGTATTTT CATSRDPPGSTDTQYF
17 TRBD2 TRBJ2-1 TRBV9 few TGTGCCAGCAGCGTAGGTCCGTCGGGAGGTACCTACAATGAGCAGTTCTTC CASSVGPSGGTYNEQFF
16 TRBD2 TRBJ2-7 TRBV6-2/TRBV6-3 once TGTGCCAGCAGCAGGGCGGGACTAGCGGGAGACTACGAGCAGTACTTC CASSRAGLAGDYEQYF
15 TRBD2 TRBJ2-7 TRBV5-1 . TGCGCCAGCAGCCCGGATAGCGGGCCCGCCCCCCGGCAGTACTTC CASSPDSGPAPRQYF
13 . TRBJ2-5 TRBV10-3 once TGTGCCATCAGGTCTAGCGTTCAAGAGACCCAGTACTTC CAIRSSVQETQYF
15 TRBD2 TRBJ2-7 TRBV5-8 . TGTGCCAGCAGCTTGTCGCCCGGGGGGACCTACGAGCAGTACTTC CASSLSPGGTYEQYF
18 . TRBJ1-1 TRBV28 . TGTGCCAGCAGTTGGTGGGCCATTGGTAGTCTCTTGAACACTGAAGCTTTCTTT CASSWWAIGSLLNTEAFF
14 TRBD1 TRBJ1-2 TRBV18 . TGTGCCAGCTCACTAGGACAGGGGATTCATGGCTACACCTTC CASSLGQGIHGYTF
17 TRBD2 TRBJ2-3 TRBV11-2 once TGTGCCAGCAGCTTAGGGACTAGCGGGAGGGTAGGAGATACGCAGTATTTT CASSLGTSGRVGDTQYF
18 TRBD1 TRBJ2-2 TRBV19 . TGTGCCAGTAGTATAGACGGGGGGACAGGGGCGAACACCGGGGAGCTGTTTTTT CASSIDGGTGANTGELFF
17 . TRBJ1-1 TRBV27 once TGTGCCAGCAGCTTACGGTCGGGTAGGCAGATGAACACTGAAGCTTTCTTT CASSLRSGRQMNTEAFF
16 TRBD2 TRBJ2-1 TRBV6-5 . TGTGCCAGCAGTTACTTCCAGGGACTAGCGGGAGTTGAGCAGTTCTTC CASSYFQGLAGVEQFF